This TCR beta chain was retrieved from a study of naive and memory T cell subsets. Study-level findings and limits: Especially in CD8 cells, naive repertoires contained a few larger clonotypes, possibly CD45RA-re-expressing memory cells. No ground truth validated the naive and memory repertoire findings.

CD4+ T cell IFNgamma after overnight CMV lysate exposure gave donor CMV status. Cells stained for CD3, CD4, CD8, CD45RA and CD27 were sorted into four subsets. An equimolar mix of two oligonucleotides served as the beta constant-region primer for TRBC1 and TRBC2. Four rounds of PCR amplified the ligated cDNA using nested alpha and beta constant-region primers plus SP2. Ligation attached a single-stranded oligonucleotide with a 12-nucleotide UMI and the SP2 primer to the cDNA 3' end. One entry per CDR3 protein results from TCRdb running MiXCR on the UMI-ligation and nested PCR reads. The table includes over 90,000 distinct CDR3 sequences, about 10% detected once. This clonotype was detected only a few times. Its matching antigen is unknown. The sequence was obtained from a human donor in good health. Sequences were obtained from naive CD4+ T cells from blood.

In DNA form, the CDR3 reads TGTGCCAGCAGTTACTCTGTCAACACCGGGGAGCTGTTTTTT. Its translation is CASSYSVNTGELFF. The chain links TRBV6-6 to TRBJ2-2; unclear D gene. The germline V gene has CDR1 MNHNY and CDR2 SVGAGI (reference sequence). Trimming removed 0 bases from V and 2 bases from J, with 4 bases in between. The CDR3 covers 14 residues.